This TCR beta chain is drawn from a study of cytomegalovirus exposure and HLA in healthy donors. Concerning this clone itself: Antigen unknown.

In the PCR, 60 Vbeta and 13 Jbeta primers were used. Original handling: The authors later counted about 80 million unique TCR beta chains, some 11 million of them shared. Here immunoSEQ multiplex PCR was the method, and the copy in TCRdb shows in-frame clones only, minus some. V and J calls and clone size are those listed in that table; D and trimming were worked out from the DNA. In the table there are about 130,000 clones, about 80% of which are singletons. The study, taken as a whole, reports: A list of approximately 160 TCR beta chains associated with cytomegalovirus was given. Sequence variants that were highly shared formed a cluster that was likely a sequencing artifact. When analyzed later, a missense DCLRE1C variant was found to be linked to TCR beta V- and J-gene trimming.

The TCR sequence derives from a man aged 25-45 years in good health and CMV-seropositive. The sequencing sample was made of PBMCs.

CDR3 bases: TGTGCCAGCATTGGGACAGGGGGGTGGGATGGCTACACCTTC. Translation: CASIGTGGWDGYTF. The chain has TRBV6-1 and TRBJ1-2; 11 bases line up with TRBD1. V dropped 7 bases and J dropped 6; count of bases not matched to a gene: 7. This CDR3 spans 14 amino acids. CDR1 MNHNS and CDR2 SASEGT come from the germline V gene.